This paragraph covers one TCR beta chain sequence. Produced via immunoSEQ multiplex PCR; TCRdb's table is partial and in-frame only. Found here are tens of thousands of clones, about nine tenths of them singletons; the top ten hold roughly 15%. This CDR3 spans 14 amino acids. Germline CDR1 MNHEY, CDR2 SVGAGI. Trimming removed 7 bases at V and 0 bases at J, with 10 bases between. This sample was included in a study of OX40 agonist ivuxolimab in advanced cancers. Looking at the study overall: The dose of intravenous ivuxolimab that patients received every 2 weeks ranged from 0.01 to 10 mg/kg.

The rearrangement joins TRBV6-5 to TRBJ1-3; no reliable D call. This material consisted of CD4+ or CD8+ T cells sorted from blood, taken in a trial of the OX40 agonist ivuxolimab. This TCR came from an adult with an advanced solid tumor such as melanoma, head and neck, liver or kidney cancer. CDR3 residues: CASTEKGSGNTIYF. CDR3 coding DNA: TGTGCCAGCACCGAAAAGGGCTCTGGAAACACCATATATTTT.